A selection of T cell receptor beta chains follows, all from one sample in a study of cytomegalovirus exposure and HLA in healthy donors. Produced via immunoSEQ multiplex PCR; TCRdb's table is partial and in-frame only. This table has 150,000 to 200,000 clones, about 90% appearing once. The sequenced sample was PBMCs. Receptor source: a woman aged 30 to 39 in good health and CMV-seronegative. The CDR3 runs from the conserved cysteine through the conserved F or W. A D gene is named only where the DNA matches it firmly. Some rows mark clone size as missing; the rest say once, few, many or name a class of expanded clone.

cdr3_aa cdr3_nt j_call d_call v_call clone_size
CASNKGGSPLHF TGTGCCAGTAATAAGGGAGGTTCACCCCTCCACTTT TRBJ1-6 NA TRBV19 few
CASRYTERGYQETQYF TGTGCCAGCAGGTACACCGAGCGGGGGTACCAAGAGACCCAGTACTTC TRBJ2-5 TRBD2 TRBV6-5 NA
CASSLLGQGRFTDTQYF TGTGCCAGCAGCCTCCTAGGACAGGGACGCTTCACAGATACGCAGTATTTT TRBJ2-3 TRBD1 TRBV13 NA
CASSVGGSQETQYF TGTGCCAGCAGCGTAGGGGGGAGCCAAGAGACCCAGTACTTC TRBJ2-5 NA TRBV9 NA
CASSSGTLNTGELFF TGTGCCAGCAGCTCCGGGACACTTAACACCGGGGAGCTGTTTTTT TRBJ2-2 NA TRBV27 NA
CASSQDTTPVRGYTF TGTGCCAGCAGCCAAGATACGACACCGGTCCGAGGCTACACCTTC TRBJ1-2 NA TRBV14 NA
CASSFSWTQSSYEQYF TGTGCCAGCAGCTTTTCTTGGACGCAAAGCTCCTACGAGCAGTACTTC TRBJ2-7 NA TRBV5-6 once
CASSLRHYNEQFF TGTGCCAGCAGTTTAAGGCACTACAATGAGCAGTTCTTC TRBJ2-1 NA TRBV27 NA
CASKRDSNTEAFF TGTGCCAGCAAGCGGGACAGCAACACTGAAGCTTTCTTT TRBJ1-1 TRBD1 TRBV6-4 NA
CASSSRQGDFLAAGANVLTF TGCGCCAGCAGCTCTCGACAGGGGGACTTTTTAGCAGCTGGGGCCAACGTCCTGACTTTC TRBJ2-6 TRBD1 TRBV5-1 NA
CASSLWGSVVRGDGYTF TGTGCCAGCAGCTTGTGGGGTTCGGTTGTCAGGGGGGACGGCTACACCTTC TRBJ1-2 TRBD1 TRBV5-6 NA
CASSFSSGANVLTF TGTGCCAGCAGCTTCAGCTCTGGGGCCAACGTCCTGACTTTC TRBJ2-6 NA TRBV7-2 NA
CASSDSDNEQFF TGTGCCAGCAGTGATTCGGACAATGAGCAGTTCTTC TRBJ2-1 NA TRBV2 NA
CASSPAPRAEQYF TGTGCCAGCTCACCGGCGCCGCGGGCCGAGCAGTACTTC TRBJ2-7 NA TRBV18 NA
CASRYRGATEAFF TGTGCCAGCAGGTACAGGGGAGCCACTGAAGCTTTCTTT TRBJ1-1 TRBD1 TRBV6-5 NA
CASRPGQADNSPLHF TGTGCCAGCAGGCCGGGACAGGCTGATAATTCACCCCTCCACTTT TRBJ1-6 TRBD1 TRBV6-5 NA
CATSRTGGGKQEQYF TGTGCCACCAGCAGAACAGGGGGCGGCAAGCAAGAGCAGTACTTC TRBJ2-7 TRBD1 TRBV15 NA
CASSSTLTGTAWGYTF TGTGCCAGCAGCTCCACCCTCACCGGGACAGCTTGGGGCTACACCTTC TRBJ1-2 TRBD1 TRBV5-4 once
CASSPTRNFNYGYTF TGTGCCAGCAGCCCAACACGAAATTTTAACTATGGCTACACCTTC TRBJ1-2 NA TRBV5-4 NA
CAWSGVGNYGYTF TGTGCCTGGAGTGGGGTTGGTAACTATGGCTACACCTTC TRBJ1-2 NA TRBV30 NA
CASSRRLRTFPSTEAFF TGTGCCAGCAGCAGACGGCTCCGGACCTTTCCGTCCACTGAAGCTTTCTTT TRBJ1-1 NA TRBV5-4 NA
CAWSVLGEQGLVKPYEQYF TGTGCCTGGAGTGTATTAGGAGAACAGGGACTAGTCAAACCCTACGAGCAGTACTTC TRBJ2-7 TRBD2 TRBV30 NA
CASSLDVGGGNYEQYF TGTGCCAGCAGCTTGGACGTAGGCGGGGGAAACTACGAGCAGTACTTC TRBJ2-7 TRBD2 TRBV7-8 NA
CASSLGRRFLEAFF TGTGCCAGCAGCTTAGGCAGGAGATTCCTTGAAGCTTTCTTT TRBJ1-1 NA TRBV7-2 NA
CASTSGTYATEAFF TGTGCCAGCACCTCCGGGACATATGCCACTGAAGCTTTCTTT TRBJ1-1 NA TRBV28 NA
CASSPEVGLSTDTQYF TGTGCCAGCAGCCCCGAGGTGGGACTGAGCACAGATACGCAGTATTTT TRBJ2-3 NA TRBV7-3 medium-sized
CASSPQRGTYEQYF TGTGCCAGCAGTCCCCAGCGGGGTACCTACGAGCAGTACTTC TRBJ2-7 TRBD2 TRBV6-1 NA
CASSPTFVARWGTGEGENTEAFF TGTGCCAGCAGCCCCACCTTCGTGGCGCGTTGGGGGACAGGGGAAGGGGAGAACACTGAAGCTTTCTTT TRBJ1-1 NA TRBV12-1 NA
CASSSSPGQPQHF TGTGCCAGCAGCTCCAGCCCCGGGCAGCCCCAGCATTTT TRBJ1-5 NA TRBV7-9 NA
CASSLDDRENSPLHF TGCGCCAGCAGCCTGGACGACAGAGAGAATTCACCCCTCCACTTT TRBJ1-6 NA TRBV4-1 NA
CASSQDSRLTGANVLTF TGCGCCAGCAGCCAAGATAGCCGATTAACTGGGGCCAACGTCCTGACTTTC TRBJ2-6 NA TRBV4-1 NA
CASSIHHGQGIDEQYF TGTGCCAGTAGTATCCACCACGGACAGGGGATCGACGAGCAGTACTTC TRBJ2-7 TRBD1 TRBV19 NA
CASSVDRWDHEQYF TGTGCCAGCAGTGTAGACAGGTGGGACCACGAGCAGTACTTC TRBJ2-7 NA TRBV2 NA
CASSISSNQPQHF TGTGCCAGTAGTATCAGTAGCAATCAGCCCCAGCATTTT TRBJ1-5 NA TRBV19 NA
CASSPDRGLANEKLFF TGTGCCAGCAGTCCGGACAGGGGATTGGCTAATGAAAAACTGTTTTTT TRBJ1-4 TRBD1 TRBV2 once
CASSSGDPNTGELFF TGCGCCAGCAGCTCGGGGGATCCGAACACCGGGGAGCTGTTTTTT TRBJ2-2 NA TRBV5-1 few
CASSLAGGGYGYTF TGTGCCAGCAGTTTAGCAGGGGGTGGCTATGGCTACACCTTC TRBJ1-2 TRBD1 TRBV27 NA
CASSLNSGVNNSPLHF TGTGCCAGCAGCTTAAACTCAGGGGTGAATAATTCACCCCTCCACTTT TRBJ1-6 NA TRBV7-2 NA
CASSPVPQNSPLHF TGTGCCAGCAGCCCCGTTCCCCAAAATTCACCCCTCCACTTT TRBJ1-6 NA TRBV9 NA
CASGNGGPQETQYF TGTGCCAGTGGTAACGGGGGGCCCCAAGAGACCCAGTACTTC TRBJ2-5 NA TRBV19 NA
CASSPGQSFYEQYF TGTGCCAGCAGCCCGGGACAGTCGTTCTACGAGCAGTACTTC TRBJ2-7 TRBD1 TRBV5-6 NA
CASSIGQLDNEKLFF TGTGCCAGCTCCATTGGACAGCTTGATAATGAAAAACTGTTTTTT TRBJ1-4 NA TRBV19 NA
CASTTLGGLYEQYF TGTGCCAGCACCACCCTGGGGGGGCTCTACGAGCAGTACTTC TRBJ2-7 NA TRBV6-6 NA
CASSYSPHSGNQPQHF TGTGCCAGCAGTTACTCACCCCATTCCGGCAATCAGCCCCAGCATTTT TRBJ1-5 NA TRBV6-6 NA
CSGGEAGQGNEQFF TGCAGCGGTGGAGAAGCGGGTCAGGGCAATGAGCAGTTCTTC TRBJ2-1 NA TRBV29-1 NA
CASRAGTGTFYGYTF TGTGCCAGCAGGGCAGGGACAGGTACCTTCTATGGCTACACCTTC TRBJ1-2 TRBD1 TRBV2 once
CASSYSPGGREKLFF TGTGCCAGCAGTTATTCTCCAGGCGGCAGGGAAAAACTGTTTTTT TRBJ1-4 NA TRBV27 NA
CAWSQTVAGPYNEQFF TGTGCCTGGAGTCAGACGGTAGCGGGACCCTACAATGAGCAGTTCTTC TRBJ2-1 TRBD2 TRBV30 NA
CASSPEGGHQPQHF TGCGCCAGCAGTCCCGAAGGCGGCCATCAGCCCCAGCATTTT TRBJ1-5 NA TRBV5-1 NA
CASSQETTPNTGELFF TGCGCCAGCAGCCAAGAGACAACTCCGAACACCGGGGAGCTGTTTTTT TRBJ2-2 NA TRBV4-1 NA
CASSGAQLRNEQFF TGTGCCAGCAGCGGTGCCCAGCTACGGAATGAGCAGTTCTTC TRBJ2-1 NA TRBV9 NA
CASSLLGTGDYEQYF TGTGCCAGCAGTTTATTAGGGACAGGGGACTACGAGCAGTACTTC TRBJ2-7 TRBD1 TRBV28 NA
CASSEAYSQTGELFF TGTGCCAGCAGTGAAGCCTACAGCCAAACCGGGGAGCTGTTTTTT TRBJ2-2 NA TRBV25-1 NA